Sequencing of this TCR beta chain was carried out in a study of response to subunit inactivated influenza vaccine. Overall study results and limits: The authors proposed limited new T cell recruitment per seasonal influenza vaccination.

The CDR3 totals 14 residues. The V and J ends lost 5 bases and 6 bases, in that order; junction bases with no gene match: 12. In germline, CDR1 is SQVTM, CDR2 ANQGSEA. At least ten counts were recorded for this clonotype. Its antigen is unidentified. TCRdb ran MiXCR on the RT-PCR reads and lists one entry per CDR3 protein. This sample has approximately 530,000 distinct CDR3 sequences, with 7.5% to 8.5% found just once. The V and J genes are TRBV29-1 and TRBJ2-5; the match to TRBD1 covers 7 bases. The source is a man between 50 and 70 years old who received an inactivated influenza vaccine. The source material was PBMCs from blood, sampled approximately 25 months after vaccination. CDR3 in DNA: TGCAGCGTTAAAGGGGGCGAGTTAACTCAGACCCAGTACTTC. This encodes CSVKGGELTQTQYF.